Listed here are 6 T cell receptor beta chains from one sample, sequenced in a study of PD-1 blockade in classical Hodgkin lymphoma. Brentuximab vedotin exposure varied, and every patient relapsed after autologous stem cell transplantation. Only in-frame clones appear in the TCRdb table, and some are missing; sequencing was by immunoSEQ multiplex PCR. The table lists just over 50,000 clones, approximately 70% of them singletons. The material sequenced was peripheral blood mononuclear cells (PBMCs), taken before the second cycle of nivolumab. Receptor source: a human donor with classical Hodgkin lymphoma.

This clone was seen a handful of times. The genes are TRBV19 and TRBJ2-2, with 7 bases matching TRBD1. Germline-derived CDR1 and CDR2 are LNHDA and SQIVND (reference sequence). The V segment lost 5 bases and the J segment 1 base; nucleotides outside the gene matches: 4. The length of the CDR3 is 15 residues. As DNA, the CDR3 is TGTGCCAGTAGTGTGGACAGGCTGAACACCGGGGAGCTGTTTTTT. It translates to CASSVDRLNTGELFF.

The chain links TRBV30 to TRBJ1-1, with D maybe TRBD1 (6 bases). The germline gives CDR1 GTSNPN, CDR2 SVGIG (reference sequence). The V and J ends lost 3 bases and 1 base respectively, with 15 bases between them. This CDR3 is 15 amino acids long. In DNA form, the CDR3 reads TGTGCCTGGAGCGTATGGGGACACGAGAACACTGAAGCTTTCTTT. Protein sequence: CAWSVWGHENTEAFF. Complete variable domain (other parts from reference TRBV30 and TRBJ1-1): SQTIHQWPATLVQPVGSPLSLECTVEGTSNPNLYWYRQAAGRGLQLLFYSVGIGQISSEVPQNLSASRPQDRQFILSSKKLLLSDSGFYLCAWSVWGHENTEAFFGQGTRLTVV.

The rearrangement joins TRBV6-1 to TRBJ1-5; 9 bases are shared with TRBD1. The CDR3 extends over 15 amino acids. V lost 2 bases to trimming and J lost 7 bases; unmatched junction nucleotides: 6. Germline V gene lookup returns CDR1 MNHNS and CDR2 SASEGT. Written as DNA, the CDR3 is TGTGCCAGCAGTGAATCACAGGGGGCAAACCAGCCCCAGCATTTT. It codes for CASSESQGANQPQHF.

The J gene is TRBJ1-1, the V gene TRBV7-9; 10 nucleotides match TRBD1. CDR3 length equals 13 residues. Per germline, CDR1 SEHNR and CDR2 FQNEAQ (reference sequence). V was clipped by 4 bases and J by 4 bases; unmatched bases: 0. CDR3 in amino acids: CASSWTGGTEAFF. The CDR3 coding sequence is TGTGCCAGCAGCTGGACAGGGGGCACTGAAGCTTTCTTT.

This clone occurred a few times. The chain employs TRBV7-8 and TRBJ1-2; D unresolved. Trimming removed 5 bases at V and 7 bases at J, with 20 bases between. CDR1 is SGHVS, CDR2 FQNEAQ, per germline. This CDR3 has 15 residues. DNA for the CDR3: TGTGCCAGCAGCCCGGAGAGGATGGGTCTGGGTGGCTACACCTTC. The encoded protein is CASSPERMGLGGYTF.

This sequence joins TRBV6-1 and TRBJ2-7, with 8 bases lining up with TRBD2. V was clipped by 1 base and J by 3 bases; unmatched bases: 5. Germline lookup yields CDR1 MNHNS and CDR2 SASEGT. The CDR3 spans 15 residues. The CDR3 reads CASSEEGSGVYEQYF. The CDR3 DNA sequence: TGTGCCAGCAGTGAAGAGGGTAGCGGGGTCTACGAGCAGTACTTC.